This paragraph covers one TCR beta chain sequence. Data came from immunoSEQ multiplex PCR; TCRdb stores just in-frame clones and leaves some out. The table has tens of thousands of clones, roughly 96% seen once; the top ten hold around 1.9%. The sample originates from a study of control samples from healthy donors and cancer patients. The V end was cut by 1 base, the J end by 2 bases, with 11 bases between. Germline loops: CDR1 ENHRY, CDR2 SYGVKD. There are 16 residues in the CDR3. The sample consisted of blood. V gene TRBV10-3 combines with J gene TRBJ2-2; no reliable D call. This clonotype originated in a woman in her 30s in good health. This CDR3 reads CAISELVTDNTGELFF. In DNA, the CDR3 is TGTGCCATCAGTGAGTTGGTTACAGACAACACCGGGGAGCTGTTTTTT.